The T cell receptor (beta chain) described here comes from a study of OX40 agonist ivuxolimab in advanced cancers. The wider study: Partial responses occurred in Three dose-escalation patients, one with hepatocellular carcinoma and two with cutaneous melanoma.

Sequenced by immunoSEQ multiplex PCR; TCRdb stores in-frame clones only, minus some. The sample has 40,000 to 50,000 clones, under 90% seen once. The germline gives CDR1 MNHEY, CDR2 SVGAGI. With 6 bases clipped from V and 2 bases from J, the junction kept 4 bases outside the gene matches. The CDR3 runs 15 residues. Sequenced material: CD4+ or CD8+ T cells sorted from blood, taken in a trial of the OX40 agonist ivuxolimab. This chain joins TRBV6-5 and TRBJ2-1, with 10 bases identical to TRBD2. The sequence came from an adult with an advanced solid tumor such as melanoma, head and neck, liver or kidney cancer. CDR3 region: CASRRAGGAYNEQFF. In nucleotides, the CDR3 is TGTGCCAGCAGGCGAGCGGGAGGGGCCTACAATGAGCAGTTCTTC.